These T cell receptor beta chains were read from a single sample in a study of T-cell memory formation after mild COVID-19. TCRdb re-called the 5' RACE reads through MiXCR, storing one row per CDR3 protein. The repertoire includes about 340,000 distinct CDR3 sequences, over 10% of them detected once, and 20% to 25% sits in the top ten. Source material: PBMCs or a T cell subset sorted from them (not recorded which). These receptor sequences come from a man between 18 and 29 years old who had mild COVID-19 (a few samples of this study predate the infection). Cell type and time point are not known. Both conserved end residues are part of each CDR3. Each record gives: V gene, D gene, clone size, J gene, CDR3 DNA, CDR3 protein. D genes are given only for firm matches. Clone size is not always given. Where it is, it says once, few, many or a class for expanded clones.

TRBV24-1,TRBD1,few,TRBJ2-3,TGTGCCACCAGTGATGGGGACAGGGTAACAGATACGCAGTATTTT,CATSDGDRVTDTQYF
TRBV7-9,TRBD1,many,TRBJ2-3,TGTGCCAGCCGGACAGGCACTACAGATACGCAGTATTTT,CASRTGTTDTQYF
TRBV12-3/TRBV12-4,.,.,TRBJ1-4,TGTGCCAGCAGCAAGAACCCCCGGGGACTGTTTTTT,CASSKNPRGLFF
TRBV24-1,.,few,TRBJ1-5,TGTGCCACCAGTGATTTGTCCGGGGACCAGCCCCAGCATTTT,CATSDLSGDQPQHF
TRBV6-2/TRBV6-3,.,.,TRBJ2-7,TGTGCCAGCAGTCCGAGTCTGGAGCAGTACTTC,CASSPSLEQYF
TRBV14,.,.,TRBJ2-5,TGTGCCAGCAGCGGACAATTGGGGGAGACCCAGTACTTC,CASSGQLGETQYF
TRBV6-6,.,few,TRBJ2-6,TGTGCCAGCAGTAGGGCAAACTCTGGGGCCAACGTCCTGACTTTC,CASSRANSGANVLTF
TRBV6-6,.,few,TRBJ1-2,TGTGCCAGCAGTCGGGTGGGAGACTATGGCTACACCTTC,CASSRVGDYGYTF
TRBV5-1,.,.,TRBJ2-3,TGCGCCAGCACCTTGGGTGGAAGCACAGATACGCAGTATTTT,CASTLGGSTDTQYF
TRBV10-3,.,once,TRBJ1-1,TGTGCCATCAAACTGGGCCCGAACACTGAAGCTTTCTTT,CAIKLGPNTEAFF
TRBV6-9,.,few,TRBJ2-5,TGTGCCAGCAGTTCCAAAGTCCAGGGTGGAGAGACCCAGTACTTC,CASSSKVQGGETQYF
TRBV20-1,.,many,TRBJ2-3,TGCAGTGCTATAACCAGCGGTTCCACAGATACGCAGTATTTT,CSAITSGSTDTQYF
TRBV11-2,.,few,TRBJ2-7,TGTGCCAGCAGCTTAGACGGGCGCGGGCGGGAGCAGTACTTC,CASSLDGRGREQYF
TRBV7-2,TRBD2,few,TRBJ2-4,TGTGCCAGCAGCTCTAGCGGGGGGACCAAAAACATTCAGTACTTC,CASSSSGGTKNIQYF
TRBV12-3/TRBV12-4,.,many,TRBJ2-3,TGTGCCAGCAGTCCCGGTCGCTTTGGTAGCACAGATACGCAGTATTTT,CASSPGRFGSTDTQYF
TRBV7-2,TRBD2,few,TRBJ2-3,TGTGCCAGCAGCTTAGGGCCAGCGGGGGGGAGAGATACGCAGTATTTT,CASSLGPAGGRDTQYF
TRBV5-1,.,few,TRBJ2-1,TGCGCCAGCAGCTGGAGGAGAGAGTACAATGAGCAGTTCTTC,CASSWRREYNEQFF
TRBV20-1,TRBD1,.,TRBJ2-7,TGCAGTGCTAGAGGGACAGGGGCAGAATCACCCTACGAGCAGTACTTC,CSARGTGAESPYEQYF
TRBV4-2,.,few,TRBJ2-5,TGTGCCAGCAGCCCCCGGGACTCCGGGCGAGAGACCCAGTACTTC,CASSPRDSGRETQYF
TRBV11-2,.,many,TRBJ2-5,TGTGCCAGCAGCTTAGGGGTCGGGGACCAAGAGACCCAGTACTTC,CASSLGVGDQETQYF
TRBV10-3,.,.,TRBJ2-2,TGTGCCATCGGGAGTACTAGAGACACCGGGGAGCTGTTTTTT,CAIGSTRDTGELFF
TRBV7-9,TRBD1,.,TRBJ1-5,TGTGCCAGCAGCCAAGGGACAGGGCTATTCAATCAGCCCCAGCATTTT,CASSQGTGLFNQPQHF
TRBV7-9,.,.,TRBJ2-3,TGTGCCAGCAGCTATGTAGGGGATACGCAGTATTTT,CASSYVGDTQYF
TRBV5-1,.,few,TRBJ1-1,TGCGCCAGCAGCCCGCTTACGGGGGACACTGAAGCTTTCTTT,CASSPLTGDTEAFF
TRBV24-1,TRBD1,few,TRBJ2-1,TGTGCCACCAGTGACCACCTGACAGGGCGGAATGAGCAGTTCTTC,CATSDHLTGRNEQFF
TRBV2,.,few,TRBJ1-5,TGTGCCAGCAATATACAGGGCGCGACCCAGCATTTT,CASNIQGATQHF
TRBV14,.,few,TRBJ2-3,TGTGCCAGCAGCCAAGTTCGGGATACGCAGTATTTT,CASSQVRDTQYF
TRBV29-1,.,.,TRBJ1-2,TGCAGCGTTATAACTAACTATGGCTACACCTTC,CSVITNYGYTF
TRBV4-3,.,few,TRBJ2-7,TGCGCCAGCAGCCAAGATCTCCTTTCAAGCTCCTACGAGCAGTACTTC,CASSQDLLSSSYEQYF
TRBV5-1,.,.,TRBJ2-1,TGCGCCAGCAGCTCCGGCTCACTAGGCAATGAGCAGTTCTTC,CASSSGSLGNEQFF
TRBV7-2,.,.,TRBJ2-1,TGTGCCAGCAGCCCTCGCTTAGTCGATGAGCAGTTCTTC,CASSPRLVDEQFF
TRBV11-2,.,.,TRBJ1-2,TGTGCCAGCAGCTTAGATAGGAGTGGCTACACCTTC,CASSLDRSGYTF
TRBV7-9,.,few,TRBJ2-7,TGTGCCAGCAGCATCAGCGGGCTGAGGGGGGAGCAGTACTTC,CASSISGLRGEQYF
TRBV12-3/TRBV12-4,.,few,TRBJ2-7,TGTGCCAGCGCCCATTCCAGGCGGGGACTTTACGAGCAGTACTTC,CASAHSRRGLYEQYF
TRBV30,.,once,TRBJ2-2,TGTGCCTGGAGTGCGTTTGGCCTGAACACCGGGGAGCTGTTTTTT,CAWSAFGLNTGELFF
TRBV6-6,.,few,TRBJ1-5,TGTGCCAGCAGCCCCGGGATGTGGGTGCTCGATCAGCCCCAGCATTTT,CASSPGMWVLDQPQHF
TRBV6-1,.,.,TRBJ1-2,TGTGCCAGCAGTGAACCCTCTGGGTATGGCTACACCTTC,CASSEPSGYGYTF
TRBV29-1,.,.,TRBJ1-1,TGCAGCGGGACTGAGCACACTGAAGCTTTCTTT,CSGTEHTEAFF
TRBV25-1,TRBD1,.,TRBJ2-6,TGTGCCAGCAGTGAAGACAGGGCAGTCGGGGGGGCCAACGTCCTGACTTTC,CASSEDRAVGGANVLTF
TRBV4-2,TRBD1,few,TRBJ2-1,TGTGCCAGCACGCTAACCGGGACAGTTGGCCATGAGCAGTTCTTC,CASTLTGTVGHEQFF
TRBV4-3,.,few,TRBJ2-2,TGCGCCAGCAGCCAAACGGACAGGGAGGGCACCGGGGAGCTGTTTTTT,CASSQTDREGTGELFF
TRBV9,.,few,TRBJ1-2,TGTGCCAGCAGCGTAGTTCATTCGGGCGCCTATGGCTACACCTTC,CASSVVHSGAYGYTF
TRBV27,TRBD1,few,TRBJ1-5,TGTGCCAGCAGTATGACAGGGGGCTATCAGCCCCAGCATTTT,CASSMTGGYQPQHF
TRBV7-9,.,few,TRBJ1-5,TGTGCCAGCAGCTCGCCGGACAGCAATCAGCCCCAGCATTTT,CASSSPDSNQPQHF
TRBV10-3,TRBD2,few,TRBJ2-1,TGTGCCATCGGGTGGGCGGCTAGCGGGGGAAATGAGCAGTTCTTC,CAIGWAASGGNEQFF
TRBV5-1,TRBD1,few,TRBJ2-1,TGCGCCAGCAGCTTGGGGAGGACAGGGGAAAGTTTGGGACATGAGCAGTTCTTC,CASSLGRTGESLGHEQFF
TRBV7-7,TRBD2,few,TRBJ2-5,TGTGCCAGCAGCTTAACGGGGGGGTACCAAGAGACCCAGTACTTC,CASSLTGGYQETQYF
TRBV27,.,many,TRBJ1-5,TGTGCCAGCAGTTTCAAGAGCAATCAGCCCCAGCATTTT,CASSFKSNQPQHF
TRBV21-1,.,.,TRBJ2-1,TGTGCCAGCCGCCGTTGGGACAGCCTGAGCTCCTACAATGAGCAGTTCTTC,CASRRWDSLSSYNEQFF
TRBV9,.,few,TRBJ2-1,TGTGCCAGCGGCCCCAGTGGGGGTTACAATGAGCAGTTCTTC,CASGPSGGYNEQFF
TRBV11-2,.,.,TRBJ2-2,TGTGCCAGCAGCTTAAGACCCGCGAACACCGGGGAGCTGTTTTTT,CASSLRPANTGELFF